Following are 18 T cell receptor beta chains from one sample sequenced in a study of shared clonotypes between healthy human individuals. Clones were sequenced by immunoSEQ multiplex PCR, and TCRdb holds only the in-frame ones, with some missing. The sample shows about a million clones, over 75% of them seen only once. Sequenced sample: memory CD4+ T cells sorted from blood. Subset reported: CD45RA-negative fraction. The receptors were sampled from a young man in good health.

There are a few counts of this clone. The chain uses TRBV2 and TRBJ2-2; no definite D call. Between the trimmed V and J ends, which lost 6 bases and 6 bases, there was a span of 8 bases. The CDR3 runs 12 residues. CDR1 is SNHLY and CDR2 is FYNNEI in the germline V gene. CDR3 DNA sequence: TGTGCCAGCAGGAACCCGGCCGGGGAGCTGTTTTTT. This translates into CASRNPAGELFF. Using reference TRBV2 and TRBJ2-2 for the parts outside the CDR3, the full variable domain is EPEVTQTPSHQVTQMGQEVILRCVPISNHLYFYWYRQILGQKVEFLVSFYNNEISEKSEIFDDQFSVERPDGSNFTLKIRSTKLEDSAMYFCASRNPAGELFFGEGSRLTVL.

This rearrangement joins TRBV5-1 to TRBJ1-6; tentatively, D is TRBD1 (6 bases). The CDR3 is 14 residues long. Trimming cost V 0 bases and J 10 bases, with 11 bases left between them. CDR1 SGHRS and CDR2 YFSETQ come from the germline V gene. The CDR3 reads CASSLAGAESPLHF. CDR3 DNA: TGCGCCAGCAGCTTGGCAGGGGCCGAGTCACCCCTCCACTTT.

The V call is TRBV11-2, the J call TRBJ2-7, with 9 bases matching TRBD2. CDR1 SGHAT and CDR2 FQNNGV come from the germline V gene. The length of the CDR3 is 15 residues. Trimming cost V 4 bases and J 1 base; bases outside gene matches: 5. The CDR3 loop is CASSSRRGGSYEQYF. The CDR3 coding sequence is TGTGCCAGCAGCTCCCGGCGGGGGGGATCCTACGAGCAGTACTTC.

The chain combines TRBV10-3 with TRBJ2-1; D ambiguous. Germline CDR1 ENHRY, CDR2 SYGVKD. The CDR3 is 13 residues long. The germline V and J ends were trimmed by 2 bases and 9 bases, with 11 bases remaining between them. This chain's CDR3 is CAISEVLFGEQFF. The CDR3 DNA sequence: TGTGCCATCAGTGAGGTACTGTTTGGTGAGCAGTTCTTC.

Concerning this clone itself: At the DNA level, this CDR3 is encoded by other sequences in the same sample as well. The genes are TRBV7-2 and TRBJ2-7; 10 positions match TRBD2. This CDR3 has 15 residues. V shed 1 base, J shed 0 bases, and the junction held 0 bases outside the gene matches. CDR1 SGHTA and CDR2 FQGNSA come from the germline V gene. The CDR3 DNA sequence: TGTGCCAGCAGCTTAGGGACTAGCGGCTCCTACGAGCAGTACTTC. This gives the protein CASSLGTSGSYEQYF.

This clone has a single count. V and J are TRBV25-1 and TRBJ2-5; D not resolved. Germline CDR1 is MGHDK and CDR2 is SYGVNS. CDR3 length equals 15 residues. V was trimmed by 3 bases and J by 5 bases, leaving 16 bases between them. As DNA, the CDR3 is TGTGCCAGCAGTGATCCTTCCCTTAGGGCGGAGACCCAGTACTTC. Protein: CASSDPSLRAETQYF.

The genes are TRBV5-5 and TRBJ2-7; 9 nucleotides match TRBD1. CDR3 size: 15 residues. V dropped 2 bases and J dropped 3; count of bases not matched to a gene: 6. Per germline, CDR1 SGHKS and CDR2 YYEKEE (reference sequence). CDR3 residues: CASSLQGASVYEQYF. The CDR3, as DNA: TGTGCCAGCAGCTTACAGGGGGCGTCGGTCTACGAGCAGTACTTC.

The chain is built from TRBV5-3 and TRBJ2-5; D not resolved. TRBV5-3 is marked as an open reading frame, function uncertain. CDR3 size: 11 residues. V was shortened by 4 bases and J by 4 bases, with 5 bases between the two germline ends. The CDR3 bases are TGTGCCAGAAGCGCCAGAGAGACCCAGTACTTC. It yields the protein CARSARETQYF.

In this sample, this clone turned up many times. The chain combines TRBV6-4 with TRBJ1-4; the match to TRBD1 covers 7 bases. V was pared by 6 bases and J by 1 base, with 11 bases of the junction left unmatched. Germline lookup yields CDR1 MRHNA and CDR2 SNTAGT. There are 17 residues in the CDR3. The CDR3 coding sequence is TGTGCCAGCAGGTTAGCACAGGGGAACTTAACTAATGAAAAACTGTTTTTT. It is translated as CASRLAQGNLTNEKLFF.

V is TRBV11-2 and J is TRBJ2-5; 9 nucleotides align to TRBD1. This CDR3 is 14 amino acids long. V shed 6 bases and J 5 bases; nucleotides not matched to a gene: 7. Germline CDR1 and CDR2: SGHAT and FQNNGV. The CDR3 region has the DNA TGTGCCAGCAGGCGGACAGGGGAATCTGAGACCCAGTACTTC. It yields the protein CASRRTGESETQYF.

J is TRBJ2-3 and V is TRBV10-1; 13 bases are shared with TRBD2. With 4 bases clipped from V and 0 bases from J, the junction kept 7 bases outside the gene matches. This CDR3 has 18 amino acids. Looked up from germline, CDR1 is WNHNN and CDR2 is SYGVQD (reference sequence). CDR3: CASSVGLAGSLSTDTQYF. CDR3 coding DNA: TGCGCCAGCAGTGTGGGACTAGCGGGGTCCCTTAGCACAGATACGCAGTATTTT.

This clone was counted a few times. Other DNA sequences in this specimen translate into the identical CDR3. The chain carries TRBV6-6 and TRBJ1-1, with D perhaps TRBD1 (5 bases). This CDR3 comprises 14 residues. Germline-derived CDR1 and CDR2 are MNHNY and SVGAGI (reference sequence). The V gene lost 4 bases and the J gene lost 2 bases, with 11 bases spanning the gap. CDR3 in DNA: TGTGCCAGCAGTTTCACAGGAGGAAACACTGAAGCTTTCTTT. Translated, it gives CASSFTGGNTEAFF.

This chain joins TRBV7-2 and TRBJ1-1, with D unresolved. The CDR3 is 16 amino acids. Germline lookup yields CDR1 SGHTA and CDR2 FQGNSA. With 1 base removed from V and 8 bases from J, the gap between germline ends came to 20 bases. This CDR3 reads CASSLEAAGNGHEAFF. The DNA for the CDR3 is TGTGCCAGCAGCTTAGAGGCGGCCGGAAATGGCCACGAAGCTTTCTTT.

This sequence joins TRBV7-9 and TRBJ1-1; D is unclear. V was pared by 5 bases and J by 1 base, with 8 bases between. Per the germline V gene, CDR1 is SEHNR and CDR2 is FQNEAQ (reference sequence). This CDR3 has 13 residues. CDR3 DNA: TGTGCCAGCAGCCTGCAATGGAACACTGAAGCTTTCTTT. This sequence encodes CASSLQWNTEAFF.

This clone occurred a few times. The chain combines TRBV4-1 with TRBJ1-6; tentatively, D is TRBD1 (5 bases). V gave up 2 bases and J gave up 7 bases, with 18 bases separating them. This CDR3 comprises 17 residues. CDR1 is MGHRA and CDR2 is YSYEKL in the germline V gene. The CDR3: CASSQRVQGRSNSPLHF. CDR3 sequence (DNA): TGCGCCAGCAGCCAACGGGTCCAGGGCAGATCGAATTCACCCCTCCACTTT.

The V gene is TRBV7-2, the J gene TRBJ1-1, with unresolved D. Germline-derived CDR1 and CDR2 are SGHTA and FQGNSA. V was clipped by 0 bases and J by 8 bases, with 10 bases between them. The CDR3 length is 13 residues. The DNA for the CDR3 is TGTGCCAGCAGCTTAGCGCCAGCAGCCGAAGCTTTCTTT. Its protein product is CASSLAPAAEAFF.

The chain links TRBV25-1 to TRBJ2-1, with a possible D match to TRBD2 (6 bases). CDR1 is MGHDK and CDR2 is SYGVNS in the germline V gene. The V gene lost 4 bases and the J gene lost 7 bases, with 14 bases spanning the gap. The CDR3 has 14 residues. The CDR3 is CASSAWLALNEQFF. Written as DNA, the CDR3 is TGTGCCAGCAGTGCCTGGCTAGCGCTGAATGAGCAGTTCTTC.

This clone showed up just a few times. In the same sample, other DNA sequences code for this CDR3. This chain uses TRBV9 with TRBJ1-1, with no clear D. The CDR3 length is 13 residues. The ends were cut back, 0 bases at V and 2 bases at J, with 5 bases in the middle. CDR1 is SGDLS, CDR2 YYNGEE, per germline. CDR3 nucleotide sequence: TGTGCCAGCAGCGTAGCCAGCAACACTGAAGCTTTCTTT. It yields the protein CASSVASNTEAFF. Full variable domain (missing parts from reference TRBV9 and TRBJ1-1): DSGVTQTPKHLITATGQRVTLRCSPRSGDLSVYWYQQSLDQGLQFLIQYYNGEERAKGNILERFSAQQFPDLHSELNLSSLELGDSALYFCASSVASNTEAFFGQGTRLTVV.